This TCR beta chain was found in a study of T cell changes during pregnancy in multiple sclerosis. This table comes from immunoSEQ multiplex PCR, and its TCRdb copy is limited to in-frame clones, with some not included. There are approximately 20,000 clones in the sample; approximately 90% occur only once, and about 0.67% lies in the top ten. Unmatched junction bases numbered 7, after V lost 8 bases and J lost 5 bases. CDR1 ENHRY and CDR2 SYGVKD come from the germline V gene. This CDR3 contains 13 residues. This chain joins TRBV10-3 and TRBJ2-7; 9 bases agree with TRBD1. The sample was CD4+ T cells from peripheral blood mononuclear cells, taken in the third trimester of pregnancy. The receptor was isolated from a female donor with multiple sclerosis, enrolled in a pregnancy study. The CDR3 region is CAIRPDRGNEQYF. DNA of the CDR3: TGTGCCATCCGACCGGACAGGGGCAACGAGCAGTACTTC.